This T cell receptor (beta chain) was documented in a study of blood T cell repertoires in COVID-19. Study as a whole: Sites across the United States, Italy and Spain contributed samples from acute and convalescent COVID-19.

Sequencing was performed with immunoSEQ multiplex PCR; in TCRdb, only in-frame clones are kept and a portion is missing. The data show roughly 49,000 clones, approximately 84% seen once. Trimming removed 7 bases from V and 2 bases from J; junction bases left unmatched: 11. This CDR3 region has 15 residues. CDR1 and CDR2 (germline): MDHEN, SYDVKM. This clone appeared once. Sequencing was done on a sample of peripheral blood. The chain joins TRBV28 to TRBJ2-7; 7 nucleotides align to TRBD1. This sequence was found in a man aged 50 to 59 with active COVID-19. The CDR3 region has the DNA TGTGCCAGCACGGTTTATGAGACAGGGACCTACGAGCAGTACTTC. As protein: CASTVYETGTYEQYF.